The 5 T cell receptor beta chains below come from one sample, sequenced in a study of neurological immune-mediated disorders. Regarding time point: longitudinal time-point 1 (baseline). From the 5' RACE reads, TCRdb called clonotypes with MiXCR, one entry per CDR3 protein. This table holds tens of thousands of distinct CDR3 sequences, more than 3% found once. Sequencing was performed on PBMCs. The receptor set was obtained from a woman aged 55 to 70 with multiple sclerosis.

This clonotype showed up many times. This rearrangement joins TRBV28 to TRBJ2-7; TRBD2 matches 10 bases. This CDR3 is built from 15 residues. V gave up 3 bases and J gave up 2 bases; unmatched junction bases: 4. CDR1 is MDHEN, CDR2 SYDVKM, per germline. CDR3 sequence reads: CASSLASGGTYEQYF. CDR3 bases: TGTGCCAGCAGTTTGGCTAGCGGGGGAACCTACGAGCAGTACTTC.

This clonotype was detected ten times or more. V and J are TRBV20-1 and TRBJ2-3; TRBD2 aligns across 8 bases. The CDR3 has 12 residues. V shed 6 bases, J shed 6 bases, and the junction held 5 bases outside the gene matches. CDR1 is DFQATT and CDR2 is SNEGSKA in the germline V gene (reference sequence). The CDR3, as DNA: TGCAGTGCAAGACTAGCGTCCGATACGCAGTATTTT. Its protein is CSARLASDTQYF.

This clonotype occurred many times. V and J are TRBV12-3 or TRBV12-4 and TRBJ1-5; TRBD1 agrees at 9 bases. The CDR3 extends over 15 amino acids. The trim removed 7 bases at V and 1 base at J, leaving 5 bases unmatched. This chain's CDR3 is CASTSDRGSNQPQHF. As DNA, the CDR3 is TGTGCCAGCACCTCGGACAGGGGAAGCAATCAGCCCCAGCATTTT.

This clonotype was recorded a few times. This chain joins TRBV2 and TRBJ2-7, with D possibly TRBD1 on 5 matching bases. Germline V gene sequence: CDR1 SNHLY, CDR2 FYNNEI. The CDR3 runs 12 residues. Between the trimmed V and J ends, which lost 3 bases and 3 bases, there was a span of 6 bases. This CDR3 is CASSDRGYEQYF. The CDR3 region has the DNA TGTGCCAGCAGTGATAGGGGCTACGAGCAGTACTTC.

This clonotype was observed many times. CDR3 amino acids: CASSLLGASSYEQYF. The CDR3 region has the DNA TGTGCCAGCAGCTTGCTCGGGGCCAGCTCCTACGAGCAGTACTTC. The V and J genes are TRBV5-4 and TRBJ2-7; D may correspond to TRBD1 or TRBD2 (5 bases each). In germline, CDR1 is SGHNT, CDR2 YYREEE (reference sequence). Trimming cost V 1 base and J 0 bases, with 11 bases left between them. CDR3 length equals 15 residues. Based on the CDR3 plus reference TRBV5-4 and TRBJ2-7, the full variable domain is ETGVTQSPTHLIKTRGQQVTLRCSSQSGHNTVSWYQQALGQGPQFIFQYYREEENGRGNFPPRFSGLQFPNYSSELNVNALELDDSALYLCASSLLGASSYEQYFGPGTRLTVT.